This T cell receptor (beta chain) was recorded in a study of blood T cells in healthy people across ages. Study observations and caveats: Diversity figures based on one million T cells were deemed too low. Age advanced and TCR beta diversity per million T cells fell, roughly linearly. A strong correlation between TCR beta diversity and naive T cell percentage was seen.

With regard to this clonotype: Its target is unknown.

The second PCR ran roughly 6 to 11 cycles with a sample-barcoded 5' primer and J-beta primers. TCRdb reprocessed the 5' RACE reads with MiXCR, giving one entry per CDR3 protein. This table holds approximately 360,000 distinct CDR3 sequences, 45% to 60% found once. The origin of this receptor is a man aged 55-75 years in good health. Sequences were obtained from blood.

The CDR3 nucleotides read TGCGCCAGCAGCCAATTTCCTAGCGGGAGTTCGCGGACCCAGTACTTC. Its translation: CASSQFPSGSSRTQYF. The chain is built from TRBV4-1 and TRBJ2-5; 10 positions match TRBD2. Germline trimming cut 2 bases from V and 7 bases from J; bases unmatched to any gene: 10. The length of the CDR3 is 16 residues. Germline V gene sequence: CDR1 MGHRA, CDR2 YSYEKL.